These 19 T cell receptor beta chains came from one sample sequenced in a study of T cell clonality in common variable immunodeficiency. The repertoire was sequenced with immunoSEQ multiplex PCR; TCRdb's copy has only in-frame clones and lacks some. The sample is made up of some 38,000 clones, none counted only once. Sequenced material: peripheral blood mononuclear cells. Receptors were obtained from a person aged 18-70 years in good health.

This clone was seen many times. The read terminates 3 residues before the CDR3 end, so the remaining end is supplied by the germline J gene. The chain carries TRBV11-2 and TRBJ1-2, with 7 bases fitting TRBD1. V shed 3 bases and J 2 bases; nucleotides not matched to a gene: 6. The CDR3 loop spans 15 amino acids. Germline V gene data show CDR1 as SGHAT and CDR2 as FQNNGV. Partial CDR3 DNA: TGTGCCAGCAGCTTTTACGGACAGGCAAACTATGGC. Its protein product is CASSFYGQANYG. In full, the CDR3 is CASSFYGQANYGYTF.

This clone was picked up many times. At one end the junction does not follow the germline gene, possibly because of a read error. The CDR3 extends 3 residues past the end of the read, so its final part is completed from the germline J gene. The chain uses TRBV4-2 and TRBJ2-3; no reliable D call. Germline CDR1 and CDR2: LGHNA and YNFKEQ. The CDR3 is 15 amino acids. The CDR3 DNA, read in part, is TGCGCCAGCAGCCATTTCGAAGCGAGCACAGATACG. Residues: CASSHFEASTDT. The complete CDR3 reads CASSHFEASTDTQYF.

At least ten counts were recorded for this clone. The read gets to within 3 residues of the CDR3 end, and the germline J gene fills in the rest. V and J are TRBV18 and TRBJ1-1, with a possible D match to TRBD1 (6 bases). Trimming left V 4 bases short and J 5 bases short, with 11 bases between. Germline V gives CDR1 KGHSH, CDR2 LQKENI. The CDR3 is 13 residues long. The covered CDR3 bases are TGTGCCAGCTCACTGGGGGCTTGGACTGAA. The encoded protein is CASSLGAWTE. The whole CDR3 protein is CASSLGAWTEAFF.

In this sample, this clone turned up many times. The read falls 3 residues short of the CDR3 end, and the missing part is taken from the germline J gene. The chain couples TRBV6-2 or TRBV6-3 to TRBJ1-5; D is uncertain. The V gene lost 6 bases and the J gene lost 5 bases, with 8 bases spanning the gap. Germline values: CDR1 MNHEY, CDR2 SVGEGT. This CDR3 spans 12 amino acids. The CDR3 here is CASRQIDQPQHF. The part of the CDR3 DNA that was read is TGTGCCAGCAGGCAGATCGATCAGCCC.

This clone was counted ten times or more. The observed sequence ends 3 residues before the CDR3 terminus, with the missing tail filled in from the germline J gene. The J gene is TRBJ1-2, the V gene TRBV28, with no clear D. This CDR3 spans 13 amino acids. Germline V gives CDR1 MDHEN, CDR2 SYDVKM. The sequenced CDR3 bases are TGTGCCGCAACACATCCGGGGTTAAGGGGC. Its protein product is CAATHPGLRG. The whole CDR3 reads CAATHPGLRGYTF.

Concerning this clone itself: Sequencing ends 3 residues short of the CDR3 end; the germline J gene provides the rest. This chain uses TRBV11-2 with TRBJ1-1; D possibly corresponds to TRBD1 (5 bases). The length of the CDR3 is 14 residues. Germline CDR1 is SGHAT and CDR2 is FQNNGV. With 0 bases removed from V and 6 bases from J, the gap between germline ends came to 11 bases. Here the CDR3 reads CASSLDGGGAEAFF. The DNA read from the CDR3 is TGTGCCAGCAGCTTAGATGGCGGGGGGGCTGAA.

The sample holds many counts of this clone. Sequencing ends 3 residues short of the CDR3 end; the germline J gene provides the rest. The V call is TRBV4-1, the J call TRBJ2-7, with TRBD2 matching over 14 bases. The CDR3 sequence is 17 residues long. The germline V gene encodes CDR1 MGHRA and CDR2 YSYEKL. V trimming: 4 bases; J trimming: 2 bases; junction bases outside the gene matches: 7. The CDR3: CASSLGTSGRGTYEQYF. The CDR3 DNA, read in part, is TGCGCCAGCAGCCTAGGGACTAGCGGGAGAGGAACCTACGAG.

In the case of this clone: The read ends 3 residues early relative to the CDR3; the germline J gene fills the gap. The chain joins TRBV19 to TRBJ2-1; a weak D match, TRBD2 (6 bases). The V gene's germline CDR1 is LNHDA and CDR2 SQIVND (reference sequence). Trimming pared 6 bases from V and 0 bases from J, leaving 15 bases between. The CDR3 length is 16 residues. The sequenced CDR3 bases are TGTGCCAGTAGATCGAATGGGGGGTTCTCCTACAATGAG. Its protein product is CASRSNGGFSYNE. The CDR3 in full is CASRSNGGFSYNEQFF.

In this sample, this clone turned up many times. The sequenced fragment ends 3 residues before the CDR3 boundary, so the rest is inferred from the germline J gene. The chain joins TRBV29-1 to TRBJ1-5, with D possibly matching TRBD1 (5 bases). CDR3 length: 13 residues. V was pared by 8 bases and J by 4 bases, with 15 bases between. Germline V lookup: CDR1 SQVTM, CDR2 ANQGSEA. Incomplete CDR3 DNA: TGCAGCACCGGTGAGCAGGGTAATCAGCCC. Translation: CSTGEQGNQP. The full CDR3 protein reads CSTGEQGNQPQHF.

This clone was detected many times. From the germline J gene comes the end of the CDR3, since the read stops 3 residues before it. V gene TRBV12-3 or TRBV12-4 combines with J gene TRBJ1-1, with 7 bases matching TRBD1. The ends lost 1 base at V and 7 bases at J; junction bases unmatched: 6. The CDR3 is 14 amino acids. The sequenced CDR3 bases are TGTGCCAGCAGTTTAGATGCCCAGGGGGGTGAA. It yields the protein CASSLDAQGGE. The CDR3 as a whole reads CASSLDAQGGEAFF.

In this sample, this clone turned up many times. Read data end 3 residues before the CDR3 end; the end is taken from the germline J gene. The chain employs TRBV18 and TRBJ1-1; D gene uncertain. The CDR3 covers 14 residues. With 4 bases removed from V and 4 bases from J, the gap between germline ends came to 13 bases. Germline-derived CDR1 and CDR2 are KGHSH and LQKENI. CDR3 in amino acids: CASSLVEGGTEAFF. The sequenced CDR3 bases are TGTGCCAGCTCACTAGTCGAGGGTGGCACTGAA.

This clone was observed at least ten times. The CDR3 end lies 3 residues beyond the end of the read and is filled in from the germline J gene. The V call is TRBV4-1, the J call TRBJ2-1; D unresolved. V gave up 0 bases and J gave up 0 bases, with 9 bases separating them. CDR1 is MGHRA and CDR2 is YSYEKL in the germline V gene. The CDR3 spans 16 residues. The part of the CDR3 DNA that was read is TGCGCCAGCAGCCAAGATCCACTTAGCTCCTACAATGAG. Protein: CASSQDPLSSYNE. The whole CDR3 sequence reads CASSQDPLSSYNEQFF.

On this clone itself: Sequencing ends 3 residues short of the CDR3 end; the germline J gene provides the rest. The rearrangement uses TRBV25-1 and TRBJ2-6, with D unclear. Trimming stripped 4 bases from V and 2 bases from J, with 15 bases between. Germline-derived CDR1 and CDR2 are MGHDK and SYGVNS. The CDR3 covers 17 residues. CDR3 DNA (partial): TGTGCCAGCAGTGTAGGCGGCTTCCTTACTGGGGCCAACGTC. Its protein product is CASSVGGFLTGANV. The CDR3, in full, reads CASSVGGFLTGANVLTF.

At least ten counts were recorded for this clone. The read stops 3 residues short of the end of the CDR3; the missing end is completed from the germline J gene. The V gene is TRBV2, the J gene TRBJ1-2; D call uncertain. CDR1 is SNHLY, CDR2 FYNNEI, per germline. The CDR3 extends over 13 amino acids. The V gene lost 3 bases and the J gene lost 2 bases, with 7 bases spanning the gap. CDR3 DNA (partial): TGTGCCAGCAGTGAGGGCAGCAACTATGGC. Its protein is CASSEGSNYG. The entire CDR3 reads CASSEGSNYGYTF. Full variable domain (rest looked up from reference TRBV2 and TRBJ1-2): EPEVTQTPSHQVTQMGQEVILRCVPISNHLYFYWYRQILGQKVEFLVSFYNNEISEKSEIFDDQFSVERPDGSNFTLKIRSTKLEDSAMYFCASSEGSNYGYTFGSGTRLTVV.

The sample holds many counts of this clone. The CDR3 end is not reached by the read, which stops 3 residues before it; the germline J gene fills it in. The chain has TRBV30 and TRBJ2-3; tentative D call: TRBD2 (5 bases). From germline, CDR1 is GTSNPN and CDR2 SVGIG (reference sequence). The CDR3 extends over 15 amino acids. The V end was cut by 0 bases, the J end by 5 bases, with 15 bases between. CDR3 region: CAWSVPGNGIDTQYF. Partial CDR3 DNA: TGTGCCTGGAGTGTGCCGGGGAATGGAATAGATACG. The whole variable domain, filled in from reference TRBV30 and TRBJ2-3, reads SQTIHQWPATLVQPVGSPLSLECTVEGTSNPNLYWYRQAAGRGLQLLFYSVGIGQISSEVPQNLSASRPQDRQFILSSKKLLLSDSGFYLCAWSVPGNGIDTQYFGPGTRLTVL.

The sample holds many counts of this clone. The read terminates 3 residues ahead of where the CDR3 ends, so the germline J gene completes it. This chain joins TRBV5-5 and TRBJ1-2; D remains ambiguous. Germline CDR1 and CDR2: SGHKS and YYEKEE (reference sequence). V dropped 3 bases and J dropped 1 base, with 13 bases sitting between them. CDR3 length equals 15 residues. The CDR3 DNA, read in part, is TGTGCCAGCAGCTCCCCCGATGAGGGTAACTATGGC. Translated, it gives CASSSPDEGNYG. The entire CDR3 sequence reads CASSSPDEGNYGYTF. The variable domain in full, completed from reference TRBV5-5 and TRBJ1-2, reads DAGVTQSPTHLIKTRGQQVTLRCSPISGHKSVSWYQQVLGQGPQFIFQYYEKEERGRGNFPDRFSARQFPNYSSELNVNALLLGDSALYLCASSSPDEGNYGYTFGSGTRLTVV.

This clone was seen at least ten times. The CDR3 region is CSATKGQGYYGYTF. The sequenced CDR3 bases are TGCAGTGCTACGAAGGGACAGGGGTACTATGGC. The chain joins TRBV20-1 to TRBJ1-2; TRBD1 aligns across 10 bases. The observed sequence ends 3 residues before the CDR3 terminus, with the missing tail filled in from the germline J gene. Unmatched junction bases numbered 5, after V lost 4 bases and J lost 3 bases. Germline V gives CDR1 DFQATT, CDR2 SNEGSKA (reference sequence). The CDR3 loop spans 14 amino acids.

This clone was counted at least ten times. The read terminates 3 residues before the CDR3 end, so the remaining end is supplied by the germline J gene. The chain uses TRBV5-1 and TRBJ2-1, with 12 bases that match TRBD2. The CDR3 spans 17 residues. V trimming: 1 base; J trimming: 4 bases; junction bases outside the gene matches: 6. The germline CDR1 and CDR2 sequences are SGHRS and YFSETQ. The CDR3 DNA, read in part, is TGCGCCAGCAGCTTGCTCAGTCTAGCGGGGGGGTACAATGAG. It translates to CASSLLSLAGGYNE. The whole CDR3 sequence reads CASSLLSLAGGYNEQFF.

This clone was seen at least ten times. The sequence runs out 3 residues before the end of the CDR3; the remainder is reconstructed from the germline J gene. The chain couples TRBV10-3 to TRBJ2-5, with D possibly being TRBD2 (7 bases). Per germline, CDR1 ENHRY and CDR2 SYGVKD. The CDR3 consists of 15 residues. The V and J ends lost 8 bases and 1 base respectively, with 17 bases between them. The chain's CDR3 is CAIAPGGGPQETQYF. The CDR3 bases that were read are TGTGCCATCGCTCCTGGGGGGGGGCCCCAAGAGACC.